The clone carrying this T cell receptor (beta chain) was counted many times. The target antigen is unknown. Making use of molecular barcodes, quantitative 5'-RACE generated TCR beta libraries. A single record per CDR3 protein comes from TCRdb applying MiXCR to the 5' RACE reads. The data contain about 340,000 distinct CDR3 sequences, roughly 8% of them singletons. The entry originates in a study of CD8 T cells in ankylosing spondylitis. General observations from the study: Several highly homologous variants made up a TCR beta motif, and this motif appeared characteristic of ankylosing spondylitis blood. The clones that were linked to disease were reported to be significantly enriched in matched synovial fluid samples from ankylosing spondylitis patients.

CDR3 length: 14 residues. V was pared by 4 bases and J by 5 bases, with 14 bases between. This receptor was identified in a male donor with ankylosing spondylitis. This chain links TRBV12-3 or TRBV12-4 with TRBJ1-2; maybe TRBD1 (5 bases). The sample consisted of blood, either unsorted or a sorted T cell fraction (not recorded which). In nucleotides, the CDR3 is TGTGCCAGCAGTTGGAACTCAAAGGGGTATGGCTACACCTTC. Translation: CASSWNSKGYGYTF.